These 2 T cell receptor beta chains were sequenced from one sample in a study of regulatory T cells in long-lasting Graves disease. TCR beta libraries were built with iRepertoire HTBI primers and Arm-PCR of CDR3 regions. TCRdb re-analysed the multiplex PCR reads in MiXCR, keeping a single row per CDR3 protein. The sample contains hundreds of thousands of distinct CDR3 sequences, less than 25% of which appear only once. Time point here: persistent/refractory GD, antithyroid drugs over 5 years with positive TRAb. With RNA extracted from PBMCs as input, the TCR library was made. The sequencing here drew on peripheral blood mononuclear cells (PBMCs), taken when the disease was refractory, from a patient treated with antithyroid drugs. These receptors were taken from a female donor with Graves disease.

This clonotype was counted only a few times. The chain carries TRBV5-1 and TRBJ2-5, with D possibly matching TRBD2 (5 bases). V was clipped by 0 bases and J by 4 bases, with 16 bases between them. Germline V CDR1 and CDR2: SGHRS, YFSETQ. The CDR3 runs to 16 residues. The CDR3 DNA sequence: TGCGCCAGCAGCTTGGGAGGGTCGCGAAGGCGAGAGACCCAGTACTTC. This gives the protein CASSLGGSRRRETQYF.

This clonotype was detected a few times. J is TRBJ2-7 and V is TRBV24-1, with D possibly matching TRBD1 (6 bases). The CDR3 runs to 15 residues. The V end lost 1 base, the J end lost 2 bases, and 11 bases lay between the germline ends. Germline V gives CDR1 KGHDR, CDR2 SFDVKD. The CDR3 region is CATSDFVQGAYEQYF. In nucleotides, the CDR3 is TGTGCCACCAGTGATTTTGTACAGGGTGCCTACGAGCAGTACTTC.